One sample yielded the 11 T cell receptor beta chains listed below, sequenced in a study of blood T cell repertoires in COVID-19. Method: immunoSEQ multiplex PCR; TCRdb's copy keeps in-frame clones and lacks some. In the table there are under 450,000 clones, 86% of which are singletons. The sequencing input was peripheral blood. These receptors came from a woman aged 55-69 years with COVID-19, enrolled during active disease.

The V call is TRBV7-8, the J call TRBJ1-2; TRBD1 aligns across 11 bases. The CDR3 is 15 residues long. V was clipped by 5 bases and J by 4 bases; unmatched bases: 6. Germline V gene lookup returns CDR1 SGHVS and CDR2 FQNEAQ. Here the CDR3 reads CASSPQGTGGYGYTF. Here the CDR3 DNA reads TGTGCCAGCAGCCCCCAAGGGACAGGGGGCTATGGCTACACCTTC. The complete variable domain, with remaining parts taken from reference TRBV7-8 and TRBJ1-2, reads GAGVSQSPRYKVAKRGQDVALRCDPISGHVSLFWYQQALGQGPEFLTYFQNEAQLDKSGLPSDRFFAERPEGSVSTLKIQRTQQEDSAVYLCASSPQGTGGYGYTFGSGTRLTVV.

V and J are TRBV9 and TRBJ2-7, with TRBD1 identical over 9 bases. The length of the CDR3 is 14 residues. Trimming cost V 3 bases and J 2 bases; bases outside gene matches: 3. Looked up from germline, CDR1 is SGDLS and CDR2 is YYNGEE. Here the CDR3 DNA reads TGTGCCAGCAGCGAGGGGGACAGGGCCTACGAGCAGTACTTC. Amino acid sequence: CASSEGDRAYEQYF.

The DNA of the CDR3 is TGTGCCAGCAGTGACCCCGTGACGGACAGGGGAACTGAAGCTTTCTTT. Encoded protein: CASSDPVTDRGTEAFF. The genes are TRBV2 and TRBJ1-1; 9 nucleotides agree with TRBD1. V shed 3 bases and J 5 bases; nucleotides not matched to a gene: 10. This CDR3 region has 16 residues. Germline CDR1 SNHLY, CDR2 FYNNEI. Drawing the rest from reference TRBV2 and TRBJ1-1, the complete variable domain is EPEVTQTPSHQVTQMGQEVILRCVPISNHLYFYWYRQILGQKVEFLVSFYNNEISEKSEIFDDQFSVERPDGSNFTLKIRSTKLEDSAMYFCASSDPVTDRGTEAFFGQGTRLTVV.

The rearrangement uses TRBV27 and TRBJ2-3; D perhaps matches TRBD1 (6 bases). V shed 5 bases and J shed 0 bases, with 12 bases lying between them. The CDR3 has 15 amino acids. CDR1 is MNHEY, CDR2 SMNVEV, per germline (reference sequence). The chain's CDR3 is CASSPPQGSTDTQYF. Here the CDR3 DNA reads TGTGCCAGCAGTCCTCCCCAGGGGAGCACAGATACGCAGTATTTT.

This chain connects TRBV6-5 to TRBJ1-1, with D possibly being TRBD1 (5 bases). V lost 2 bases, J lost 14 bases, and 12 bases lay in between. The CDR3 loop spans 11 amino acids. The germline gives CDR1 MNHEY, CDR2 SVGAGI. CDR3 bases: TGTGCCAGCAGTTACGCAGGGTGGGCCTTCTTT. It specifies CASSYAGWAFF.

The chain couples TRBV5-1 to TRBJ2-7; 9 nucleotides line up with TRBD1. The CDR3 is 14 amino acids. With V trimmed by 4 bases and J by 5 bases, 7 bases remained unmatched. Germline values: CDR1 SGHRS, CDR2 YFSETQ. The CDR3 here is CASSPGTGTDEQYF. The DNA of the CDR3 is TGCGCCAGCAGCCCCGGGACAGGGACGGACGAGCAGTACTTC.

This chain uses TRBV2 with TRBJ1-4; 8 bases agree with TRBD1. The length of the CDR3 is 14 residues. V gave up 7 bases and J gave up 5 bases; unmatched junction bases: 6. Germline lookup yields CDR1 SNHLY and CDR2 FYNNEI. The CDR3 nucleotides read TGTGCCAGCAACGGGGACAGGCGAAATGAAAAACTGTTTTTT. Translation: CASNGDRRNEKLFF.

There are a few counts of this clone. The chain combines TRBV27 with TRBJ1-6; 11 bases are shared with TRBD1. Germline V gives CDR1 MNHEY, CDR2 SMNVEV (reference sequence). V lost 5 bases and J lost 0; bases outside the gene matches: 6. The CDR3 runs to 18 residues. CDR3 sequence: CASSAGTGGFSYNSPLHF. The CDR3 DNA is TGTGCCAGCAGTGCAGGGACAGGGGGTTTCTCCTATAATTCACCCCTCCACTTT.

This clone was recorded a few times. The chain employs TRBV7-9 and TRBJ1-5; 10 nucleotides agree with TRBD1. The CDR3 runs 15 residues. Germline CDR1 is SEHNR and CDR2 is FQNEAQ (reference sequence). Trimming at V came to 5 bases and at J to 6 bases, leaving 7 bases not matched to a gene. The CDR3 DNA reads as TGTGCCAGCAGCCCCGGGACAGGGGATGTTCAGCCCCAGCATTTT. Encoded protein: CASSPGTGDVQPQHF.

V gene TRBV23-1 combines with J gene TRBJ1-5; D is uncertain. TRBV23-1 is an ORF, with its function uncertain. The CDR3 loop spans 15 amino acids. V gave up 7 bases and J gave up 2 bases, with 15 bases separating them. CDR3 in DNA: TGCGCCAGCACCCCTGCCCCAGGCGGCAATCAGCCCCAGCATTTT. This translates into CASTPAPGGNQPQHF.

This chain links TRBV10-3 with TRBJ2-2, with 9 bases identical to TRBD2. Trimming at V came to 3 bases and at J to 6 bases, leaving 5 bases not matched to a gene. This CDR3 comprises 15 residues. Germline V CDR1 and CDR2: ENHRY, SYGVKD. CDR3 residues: CAISDYGTSPGELFF. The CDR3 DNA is TGTGCCATCAGTGACTATGGGACTAGCCCCGGGGAGCTGTTTTTT.